This T cell receptor (beta chain) was observed in a study of CD8+ T cells in alopecia areata (dated 2018 in TCRdb). Looking at the study overall: The treated patients took part in an open-label pilot trial in which moderate-to-severe alopecia areata was treated with oral tofacitinib at 5 to 10 mg twice daily. Tofacitinib was given for 6 to 18 months, followed by 6 months of follow-up off drug to assess delayed response and recurrence. In treated patients, disease severity was measured using the SALT score, which gives the percentage of scalp surface area affected. In both human patients and the C3H/HeJ mouse model, the study applied high-throughput TCRbeta sequencing to look at T cell clonal expansion in alopecia areata. On the human side, TCRbeta sequencing was run on scalp tissue and on sorted CD4+ and CD8+ peripheral blood T cells from healthy controls and from alopecia areata patients with either patchy or totalis/universalis disease. Biopsies were taken from tofacitinib-treated patients at baseline and again at 4 and 24 weeks into treatment, and several of those patients also had a later scalp biopsy. Clonality in the scalp was compared among normal scalp (n=4), patchy alopecia areata scalp (n=8), and alopecia totalis/universalis scalp (n=8). RNA came from the PAXgene miRNA kit for fixed scalp, the miRNeasy kit for PBMCs, and the RNeasy kit for mouse skin. immunoSEQ multiplex PCR using 35 Vbeta forward primers and 13 Jbeta reverse primers was used to amplify TCRbeta CDR3 regions. The investigation overall reported the following: Because the treated cohort was small and included a single nonresponder, larger studies are needed to assess links between baseline CD8+ expansion and response. Unlike mouse skin, where gammadelta T cells dominate, normal human skin contains resident alphabeta T cells that get sequenced too, which complicates analysis of the scalp TCR repertoire. With tofacitinib, both scalp clonality and the number of expanded CD8+ clones among the top 100 scalp clones went down significantly. TCR sequences shared between patients were less clear than in mice, possibly partly because of HLA diversity in the patient population. Compared with normal scalp, lesional scalp had higher clonality and more expanded CD8+ clones, particularly in alopecia totalis/universalis, a pattern that suggests antigenic drive. During tofacitinib treatment, many expanded lesional clones stuck around in both scalp and blood, and this persistence may partly explain why relapse happens after treatment is stopped.

Libraries were constructed by the immunoSEQ multiplex PCR assay. To provide template for TCR sequencing, every sample had RNA extracted and reverse transcribed into cDNA. First-strand cDNA was synthesized with SuperScript III using a 2:1 mix of oligo-dT and random hexamers. Amplification bias was assessed with a synthetic immune receptor repertoire, and residual bias was removed computationally. The study's own analysis went as follows. Raw reads were preprocessed to remove errors, and CDR3 was defined according to IMGT conventions as the region from the conserved cysteine to phenylalanine. Clonality was computed as 1 minus the Shannon entropy, with the entropy normalized by log2 of the number of productive unique TCRs. Whether each scalp clone was CD4 or CD8 was inferred by checking scalp TCRbeta sequences against the CD4 and CD8 repertoires from sorted blood. TCRdb's version of the immuneACCESS table is confined to in-frame rearrangements and falls short of the full clone set. An unresolved V gene accounts for under half of the shortfall where checked; the remainder is of unknown origin. For V, J and clone size, that table is used; D and trimming come from the DNA. The sample has around 100,000 clones on record, 60% of them singletons. Together, the top ten hold roughly 15% of the sample.

About this clone itself: Its target antigen remains unknown. Base-call qualities are not available, and no considerably larger clone is one nucleotide away.

The sample's treatment or condition label, in plain terms: oral pan-JAK inhibitor, 5-10 mg twice daily. Lesional scalp punch biopsies and peripheral blood were collected from alopecia areata patients. PBMCs were isolated by density centrifugation and stained for CD3, CD4 and CD8, after which CD4+ and CD8+ T cells were sorted on a FACSAria. The V end loses 1 base and the J end loses 4 bases, and a stretch of 1 base separates them. The germline V gene gives CDR1 as SGHTA and CDR2 as FQGNSA. Counted from cysteine to phenylalanine, this CDR3 has 12 amino acids. Only the CDR3 DNA stays, 36 bases, in frame from base 1.

This TCR was recovered from a human donor with alopecia areata. This material consisted of CD8+ T cells sorted from blood, taken at approximately week 60, from a patient treated with tofacitinib. The sequence is built from TRBV7-2 and TRBJ2-2; the D gene remains uncertain. In nucleotides, the sequence is TGTGCCAGCAGCTTAGGCACCGGGGAGCTGTTTTTT. The resulting protein is CASSLGTGELFF.